One sample yielded the 18 T cell receptor beta chains listed below, sequenced in a study of cytomegalovirus exposure and HLA in healthy donors. PCR primers comprised 60 Vbeta and 13 Jbeta primers. Sequenced by immunoSEQ multiplex PCR; TCRdb stores in-frame clones only, minus some. The sample consists of about 160,000 clones, approximately 72% of them appearing once. The specimen was PBMCs. The source of these receptors is a female donor in good health and CMV-seronegative.

V gene TRBV5-1 combines with J gene TRBJ2-7; TRBD2 matches 11 bases. This CDR3 has 13 amino acids. Trimming cost V 4 bases and J 5 bases; bases outside gene matches: 2. Germline CDR1 is SGHRS and CDR2 is YFSETQ. CDR3 loop: CASSASGGHEQYF. CDR3 DNA sequence: TGCGCCAGCAGCGCTAGCGGGGGGCACGAGCAGTACTTC.

The V and J genes are TRBV30 and TRBJ1-2; 7 bases match TRBD1. Germline lookup yields CDR1 GTSNPN and CDR2 SVGIG (reference sequence). The V and J ends lost 4 bases and 4 bases, in that order; junction bases with no gene match: 6. CDR3 length: 13 amino acids. The CDR3 sequence: CAWNQGVSYGYTF. DNA for the CDR3: TGTGCCTGGAACCAGGGGGTGAGCTATGGCTACACCTTC.

V is TRBV10-2 and J is TRBJ2-4; 9 bases map to TRBD1. V lost 4 bases, J lost 8 bases, and 12 bases stayed unmatched. The CDR3 sequence is 16 residues long. Germline V gives CDR1 WSHSY, CDR2 SAAADI. The CDR3 reads CASSGTIEDRGHIQYF. The CDR3, as DNA: TGCGCCAGCAGTGGCACGATAGAGGACAGGGGACACATTCAGTACTTC.

The J gene is TRBJ2-7, the V gene TRBV5-4; TRBD2 agrees at 9 bases. CDR1 SGHNT and CDR2 YYREEE come from the germline V gene (reference sequence). V trimming: 4 bases; J trimming: 0 bases; junction bases outside the gene matches: 8. The CDR3 extends over 16 amino acids. Written as DNA, the CDR3 is TGTGCCAGCAGCCGGGGCGGACTAGCGAGCTCCTACGAGCAGTACTTC. It yields the protein CASSRGGLASSYEQYF.

The DNA for the CDR3 is TGCGCCAGCAGCTTGGGCGGAGGGACCCAAGAGACCCAGTACTTC. This translates into CASSLGGGTQETQYF. The J gene is TRBJ2-5, the V gene TRBV5-1; D possibly corresponds to TRBD2 (6 bases). V gave up 0 bases and J gave up 1 base, with 10 bases separating them. CDR3 length: 15 residues. Per germline, CDR1 SGHRS and CDR2 YFSETQ.

Of note for this clone: The same CDR3 arises from other DNA sequences in this sample as well. This rearrangement joins TRBV7-9 to TRBJ2-3, with D possibly TRBD1 on 6 matching bases. Germline-derived CDR1 and CDR2 are SEHNR and FQNEAQ (reference sequence). The CDR3 consists of 15 residues. Trimming removed 4 bases from V and 0 bases from J, with 11 bases in between. The CDR3 sequence: CASSSTGLSTDTQYF. CDR3 DNA sequence: TGTGCCAGCAGCTCCACAGGGCTTAGCACAGATACGCAGTATTTT.

Points on this clone: Because the CDR3 is missing its conserved closing phenylalanine or tryptophan, this is likely a read error. It is unclear where the CDR3 begins or ends on the DNA, so no DNA is shown, and the CDR3 is as TCRdb lists it. This rearrangement joins TRBV6-1 to TRBJ2-7; the table names TRBD1, a call not compared with the DNA. CDR1 and CDR2 from the germline V gene are MNHNS and SASEGT. Both ends counted, the CDR3 spans 13 residues. This CDR3 reads CASSDSPRGFLLN.

This clone has only one observation. The chain links TRBV19 to TRBJ2-7, with TRBD2 matching 9 bases. Trimming took 8 bases from V and 0 from J; bases not matched to a gene: 11. The germline V gene encodes CDR1 LNHDA and CDR2 SQIVND (reference sequence). The CDR3 length is 16 residues. The CDR3, as DNA: TGTGCCAGTCGAAGAAGAGCGGGAGGAGTCTCCTACGAGCAGTACTTC. Its protein product is CASRRRAGGVSYEQYF.

The rearrangement links TRBV5-6 to TRBJ1-1; D is uncertain. V lost 4 bases and J lost 4, with 11 bases in between. Germline-derived CDR1 and CDR2 are SGHDT and YYEEEE. This CDR3 is built from 13 residues. CDR3 in amino acids: CASSLQLGTEAFF. DNA of the CDR3: TGTGCCAGCAGCCTACAGTTAGGCACTGAAGCTTTCTTT.

This clone has more than one count but fewer than ten. The rearrangement joins TRBV2 to TRBJ1-2, with D perhaps TRBD1 (6 bases). V lost 4 bases and J lost 4, with 10 bases in between. The CDR3 extends over 13 amino acids. CDR1 is SNHLY and CDR2 is FYNNEI in the germline V gene. The CDR3 sequence: CASSGDNFYGYTF. For the CDR3, the DNA is TGTGCCAGCAGTGGGGACAACTTCTATGGCTACACCTTC.

The genes are TRBV7-3 and TRBJ2-3, with 10 bases that match TRBD2. The CDR3 totals 15 residues. V shed 4 bases and J 3 bases; nucleotides not matched to a gene: 4. In germline, CDR1 is SGHTA, CDR2 FQGTGA. The CDR3 protein is CASSSAGGLTDTQYF. CDR3 bases: TGTGCCAGCAGCTCAGCGGGGGGGCTAACAGATACGCAGTATTTT.

The V call is TRBV5-1, the J call TRBJ1-1; D might be TRBD1 (5 bases). This CDR3 is 15 amino acids long. CDR1 is SGHRS and CDR2 is YFSETQ in the germline V gene. The germline V and J ends were trimmed by 0 bases and 3 bases, with 12 bases remaining between them. The CDR3 DNA reads TGCGCCAGCAGCTTGGTCCAGCTGGGGCACACTGAAGCTTTCTTT. It encodes CASSLVQLGHTEAFF.

The V call is TRBV29-1, the J call TRBJ2-5, with D perhaps TRBD2 (6 bases). V was cut by 3 bases and J by 1 base, with 15 bases left in between. The CDR3 sequence is 15 residues long. Germline CDR1 reads SQVTM; CDR2 reads ANQGSEA. CDR3 nucleotides: TGCAGCGTTGAGGGAGCTGCGGGGCGCCAAGAGACCCAGTACTTC. Protein: CSVEGAAGRQETQYF.

V and J are TRBV5-1 and TRBJ2-2; perhaps TRBD1 as D (6 bases). Germline V gene data show CDR1 as SGHRS and CDR2 as YFSETQ. The CDR3 sequence is 15 residues long. V gave up 0 bases and J gave up 3 bases, with 9 bases separating them. This CDR3 is CASSLDRADTGELFF. In DNA, the CDR3 is TGCGCCAGCAGCTTGGACAGGGCTGACACCGGGGAGCTGTTTTTT.

This chain links TRBV5-5 with TRBJ1-5; unclear D gene. V was shortened by 4 bases and J by 4 bases, with 12 bases between the two germline ends. CDR1 SGHKS and CDR2 YYEKEE come from the germline V gene (reference sequence). This CDR3 spans 14 amino acids. In DNA form, the CDR3 reads TGTGCCAGCAGCCAAGATCTTGAGAATCAGCCCCAGCATTTT. Translation: CASSQDLENQPQHF.

The chain recombines TRBV4-2 with TRBJ1-1; 9 bases map to TRBD1. CDR3 length: 14 residues. Germline loops: CDR1 LGHNA, CDR2 YNFKEQ. J lost 8 bases, V lost 4 bases, and 8 bases had no gene match. CDR3 amino acids: CASSPDWDRAEAFF. CDR3 sequence (DNA): TGTGCCAGCAGCCCTGACTGGGACAGGGCCGAAGCTTTCTTT.

The chain employs TRBV11-2 and TRBJ2-7; 10 nucleotides match TRBD2. After removal of 6 bases from V and 6 bases from J, the junction contained 5 bases not matched to a gene. Germline V CDR1 and CDR2: SGHAT, FQNNGV. The CDR3 is 13 amino acids. The CDR3 sequence is CASRGLAGGEQYF. DNA of the CDR3: TGTGCCAGCAGGGGCTTAGCGGGGGGCGAGCAGTACTTC.

The chain couples TRBV5-1 to TRBJ2-3; 9 nucleotides line up with TRBD1. The CDR3 has 16 amino acids. Germline CDR1 is SGHRS and CDR2 is YFSETQ. J gave up 3 bases and V 3 bases, and 8 bases lay outside the gene matches. CDR3 region: CASSSAGTGTTDTQYF. The CDR3 DNA reads TGCGCCAGCAGCTCGGCCGGGACAGGGACAACAGATACGCAGTATTTT.